Reported below is one T cell receptor (beta chain). Its antigen is unidentified. The V gene lost 4 bases and the J gene lost 5 bases, with 18 bases spanning the gap. The CDR3 totals 15 residues. CDR1 is LGHDT, CDR2 YNNKEL, per germline (reference sequence). The sample's treatment: over 15 received Ad26.COV2.S at low or high dose, single or two shots; about 5 received placebo; per-sample allocation not given. Sampling occurred on day 63 after the first vaccine or placebo injection. Measured with immunoSEQ multiplex PCR; TCRdb has only the in-frame clones, and not every one. This sample yields approximately 500,000 clones, of which roughly nine tenths are seen a single time; 10% to 15% belongs to the top ten. The data belong to a study of Ad26.COV2.S vaccination and SARS-CoV-2 variants. Overall study: Sample donor was a member of the COV1001 Ad26.COV2.S trial arm. Intramuscular Ad26.COV2.S at 5x10^10 or 1x10^11 viral particles. Notes on the study in general: Substantial breadth in spike-specific CD8+ and CD4+ T cell responses was reportedly seen after vaccination.

The source is a person aged 18-65 years who received the Ad26.COV2.S COVID-19 vaccine or a placebo. The sample in question was peripheral blood, obtained in a trial of Ad26.COV2.S vaccine versus placebo. The V call is TRBV3-1 (or the pseudogene TRBV3-2), the J call TRBJ2-7; the D call may be TRBD1 or TRBD2 (5 bases each). CDR3 sequence reads: CASSPDGGGGDEQYF. CDR3 nucleotide sequence: TGTGCCAGCAGCCCAGATGGGGGTGGTGGCGACGAGCAGTACTTC.